Listed below are T cell receptor beta chains from one sample, sequenced in a study of cytomegalovirus exposure and HLA in healthy donors. Data came from immunoSEQ multiplex PCR; TCRdb stores just in-frame clones and leaves some out. The sample has hundreds of thousands of clones; over 75% are singletons. Material: PBMCs. The receptors derive from a man between 18 and 35 years old in good health and CMV-seropositive. Each CDR3 is given without its conserved first and last residue.

j_call v_call cdr3_aa
TRBJ1-1 TRBV6-6 ASSYYGGYTEAF
TRBJ2-7 TRBV16 ASSLRWGAHEQY
TRBJ2-7 TRBV7-2 ASSLQTAYEQY
TRBJ2-2 TRBV5-1 ASAVAGNTGELF
TRBJ1-1 TRBV27 ASSTRRQVLVSDTEAF
TRBJ2-7 TRBV2 ASSRGDYEQY
TRBJ2-2 TRBV2 ASSEGAENTGELF
TRBJ1-4 TRBV6-1 ASTGSFREKLF
TRBJ2-7 TRBV27 ASSLGVGEQY
TRBJ2-5 TRBV5-4 ASSLLAGAPQETQY
TRBJ1-2 TRBV4-1 ASSQDIPRDGYT
TRBJ2-5 TRBV29-1 SVSRVGSQETQY
TRBJ2-3 TRBV5-1 ASSPGTGGQDTQY
TRBJ2-7 TRBV2 ASTLEITYEQY
TRBJ2-3 TRBV15 ATSRERYTDTQY
TRBJ2-1 TRBV7-6 ASSWTGGNEQF
TRBJ1-3 TRBV30 ASRPIQGPGNTIY
TRBJ2-1 TRBV4-2 ASSLGLAGDSYNEQF
TRBJ1-5 TRBV6-6 ASSDPNQPQH
TRBJ1-4 TRBV5-1 ASSLVGRSEEKLF
TRBJ2-7 TRBV27 VLKGTTSYEQY
TRBJ2-5 TRBV5-1 ASSLASPGGAETQY
TRBJ2-7 TRBV15 ATSSALDISYEQY
TRBJ2-3 TRBV4-2 ASSQEDRPVLVDTQY
TRBJ2-1 TRBV30 AWRAGGHNEQF
TRBJ1-2 TRBV5-1 ASSLSPLYGYT
TRBJ2-1 TRBV4-1 ASSPRPLGVGRVEQF
TRBJ2-2 TRBV5-4 ASSRGLAGVSELF
TRBJ2-7 TRBV28 ASSETGVAYEQY
TRBJ2-7 TRBV2 ATGREGVDLSEQY
TRBJ2-2 TRBV6-5 ASSYAAGTGELF
TRBJ2-2 TRBV28 ASTSREESDTGELF
TRBJ2-7 TRBV10-3 AISGGLAGGPSYEQY
TRBJ2-7 TRBV7-8 ASTFIAGGNEQY
TRBJ2-1 TRBV4-2 ASSHTGGVSDNEQF
TRBJ2-1 TRBV27 ASSPGQDWDNEQF
TRBJ2-7 TRBV4-3 ASSQDGSYEQY
TRBJ2-1 TRBV18 ASLNGTGTYNEQF
TRBJ1-2 TRBV7-8 ASSTGGARGYT
TRBJ1-2 TRBV12-2 ASRLARLCYGYT
TRBJ1-2 TRBV5-6 ASNSLGQRNYGYT
TRBJ2-2 TRBV7-9 ASSTGAGGRTGELF
TRBJ2-3 TRBV28 ASSLSGGGTDTQY
TRBJ2-7 TRBV15 ATSRGGTYEQY
TRBJ1-4 TRBV15 ATSILTDSGDEKLF
TRBJ2-1 TRBV10-1 ASTTGTSGRNEQF
TRBJ2-2 TRBV6-1 ASSRTGEGGELF
TRBJ1-2 TRBV4-3 ASSQDPGGNYGYT
TRBJ2-1 TRBV4-2 ASSQRTSYNEQF
TRBJ2-1 TRBV6-5 ASSVSLAGTYEQF
TRBJ2-1 TRBV2 ASSDLGLAGGPDEQF